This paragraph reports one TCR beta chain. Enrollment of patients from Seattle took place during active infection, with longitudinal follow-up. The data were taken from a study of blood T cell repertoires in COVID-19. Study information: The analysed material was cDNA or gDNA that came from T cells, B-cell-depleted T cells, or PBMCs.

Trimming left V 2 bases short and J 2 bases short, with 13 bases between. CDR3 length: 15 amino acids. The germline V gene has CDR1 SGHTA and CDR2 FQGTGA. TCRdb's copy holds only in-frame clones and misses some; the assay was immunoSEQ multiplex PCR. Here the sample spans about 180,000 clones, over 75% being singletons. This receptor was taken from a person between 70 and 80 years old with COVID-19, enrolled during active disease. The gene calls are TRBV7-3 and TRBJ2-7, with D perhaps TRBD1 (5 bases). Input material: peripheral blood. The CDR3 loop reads CASSLLPGQTYEQYF. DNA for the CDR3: TGTGCCAGCAGCTTATTGCCAGGGCAGACCTACGAGCAGTACTTC.